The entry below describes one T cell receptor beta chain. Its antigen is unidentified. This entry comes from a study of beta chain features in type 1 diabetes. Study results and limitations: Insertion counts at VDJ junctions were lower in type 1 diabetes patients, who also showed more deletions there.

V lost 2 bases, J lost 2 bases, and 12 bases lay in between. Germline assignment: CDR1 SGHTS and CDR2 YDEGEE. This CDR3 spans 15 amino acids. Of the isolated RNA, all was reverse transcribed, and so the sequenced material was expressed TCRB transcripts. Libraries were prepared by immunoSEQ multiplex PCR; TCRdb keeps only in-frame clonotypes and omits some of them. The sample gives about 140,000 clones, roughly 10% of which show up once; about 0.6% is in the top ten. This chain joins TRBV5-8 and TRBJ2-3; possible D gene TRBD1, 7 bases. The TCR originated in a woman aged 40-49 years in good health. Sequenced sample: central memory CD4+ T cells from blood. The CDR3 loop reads CASSLRGTATDTQYF. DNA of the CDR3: TGTGCCAGCAGCTTACGGGGGACAGCCACAGATACGCAGTATTTT.